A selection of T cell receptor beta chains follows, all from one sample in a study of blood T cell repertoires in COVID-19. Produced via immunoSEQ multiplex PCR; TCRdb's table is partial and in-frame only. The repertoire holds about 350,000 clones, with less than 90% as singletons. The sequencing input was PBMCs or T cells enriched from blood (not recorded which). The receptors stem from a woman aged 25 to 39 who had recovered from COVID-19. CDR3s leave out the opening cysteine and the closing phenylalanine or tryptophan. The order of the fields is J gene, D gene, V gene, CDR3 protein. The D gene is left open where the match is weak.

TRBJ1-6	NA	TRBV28	ASRAEVGAGNSPLH
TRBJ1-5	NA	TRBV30	AWTPEGQRNQPQH
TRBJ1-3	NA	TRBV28	ASRGRGYGNTIY
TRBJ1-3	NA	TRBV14	ASSQDLLIGNTIY
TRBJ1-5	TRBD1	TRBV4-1	ASSQGDRVNQPQH
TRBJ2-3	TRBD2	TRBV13	ASSFVASGPASTDTQY
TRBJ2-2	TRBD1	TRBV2	ASSEDRGTGELF
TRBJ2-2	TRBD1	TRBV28	ASRSQGQGSSGELF
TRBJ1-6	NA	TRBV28	ASSLGNGASPLH
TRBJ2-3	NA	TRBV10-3	AISDEVRGQY
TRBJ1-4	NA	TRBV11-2	ATHGANEKLF
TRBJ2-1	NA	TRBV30	AWAPGDNEQF
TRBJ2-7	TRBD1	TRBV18	ASSQDRGRENEQY
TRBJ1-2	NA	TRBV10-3	AISDNSYGYT
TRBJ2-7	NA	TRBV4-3	ASEDYEQY
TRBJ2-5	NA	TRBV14	ASSPHRGGNQETQY
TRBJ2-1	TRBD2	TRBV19	ASTDQAGGLINEQF
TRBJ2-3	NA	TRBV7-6	ASAFGGPGTDTQY
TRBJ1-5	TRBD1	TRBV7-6	ASSLGTGGSNQPQH
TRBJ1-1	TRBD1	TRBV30	AWSLSGQGRTEAF
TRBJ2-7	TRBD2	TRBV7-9	ASSSPREARSYEQY
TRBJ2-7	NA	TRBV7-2	ASSSRQSYEQY
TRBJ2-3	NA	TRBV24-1	ATGGTVGGTDTQY
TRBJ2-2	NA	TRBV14	ASSQVITGELF
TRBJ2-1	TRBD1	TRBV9	ASSGPGTAGGNEQF
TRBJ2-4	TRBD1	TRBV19	ASSIQGASLAKNIQY
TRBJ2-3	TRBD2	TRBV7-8	ASSLDGAGGTDTQY
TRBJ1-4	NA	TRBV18	ASSPRMGMEGGKLF
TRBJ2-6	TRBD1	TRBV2	ASSARGQGAIGANVLT
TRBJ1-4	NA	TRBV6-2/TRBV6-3	ASSAGTSGELF
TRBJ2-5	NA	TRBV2	ASSDGQSETQY
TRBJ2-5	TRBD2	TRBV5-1	ASSFAGGSETQY
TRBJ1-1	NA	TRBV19	ASSPGGVDMNTEAF
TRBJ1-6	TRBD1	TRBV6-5	ASSYDGQGNNSPLH
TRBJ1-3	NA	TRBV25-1	ASSDGMQGNTIY
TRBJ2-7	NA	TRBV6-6	ASSAVSVSYEQY
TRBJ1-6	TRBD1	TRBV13	ASSFGTGFSPLH
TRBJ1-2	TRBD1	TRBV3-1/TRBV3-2	ASSQRQGRYGYT
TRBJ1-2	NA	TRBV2	ASNGGLRSGLGYGYT
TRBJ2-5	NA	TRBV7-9	ASSLIQIGDQY
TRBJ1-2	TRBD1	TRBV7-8	ASSARQGLNYGYT